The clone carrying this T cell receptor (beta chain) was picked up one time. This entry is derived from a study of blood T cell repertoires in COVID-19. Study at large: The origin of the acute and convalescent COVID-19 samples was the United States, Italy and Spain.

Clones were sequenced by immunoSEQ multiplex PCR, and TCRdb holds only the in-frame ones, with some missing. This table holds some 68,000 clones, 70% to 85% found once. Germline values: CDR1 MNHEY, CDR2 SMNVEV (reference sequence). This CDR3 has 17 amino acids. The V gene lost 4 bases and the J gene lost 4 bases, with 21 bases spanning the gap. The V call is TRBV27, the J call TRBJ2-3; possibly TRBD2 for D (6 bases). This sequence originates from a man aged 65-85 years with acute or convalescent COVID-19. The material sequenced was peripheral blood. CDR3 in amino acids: CASSSRGFSEYPDTQYF. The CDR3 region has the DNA TGTGCCAGCAGTTCCCGGGGGTTCAGTGAGTATCCAGATACGCAGTATTTT.